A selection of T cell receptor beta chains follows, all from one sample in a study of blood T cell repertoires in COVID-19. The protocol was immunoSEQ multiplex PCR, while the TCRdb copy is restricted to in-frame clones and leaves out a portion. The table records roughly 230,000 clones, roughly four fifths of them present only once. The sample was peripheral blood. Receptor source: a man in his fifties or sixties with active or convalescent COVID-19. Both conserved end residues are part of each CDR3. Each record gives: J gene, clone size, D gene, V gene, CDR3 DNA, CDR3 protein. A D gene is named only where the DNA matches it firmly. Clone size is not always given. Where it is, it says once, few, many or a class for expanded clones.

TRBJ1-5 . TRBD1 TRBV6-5 TGTGCCAGCGCGAACAGGGGGACTCAGCCCCAGCATTTT CASANRGTQPQHF
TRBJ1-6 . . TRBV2 TGTGCCAGCACCCTCATAACAGATTCTCCCCTCCACTTT CASTLITDSPLHF
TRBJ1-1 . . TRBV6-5 TGTGCCAGCAGTTACTCGAGGGCTATAAACACTGAAGCTTTCTTT CASSYSRAINTEAFF
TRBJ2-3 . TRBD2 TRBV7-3 TGTGCCAGCAGCTTACACGGGGGGGGCACAGATACGCAGTATTTT CASSLHGGGTDTQYF
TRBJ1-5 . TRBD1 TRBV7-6 TGTGCCAGCAGCCCTCAGGACAGGGTACCAGATCAGCCCCAGCATTTT CASSPQDRVPDQPQHF
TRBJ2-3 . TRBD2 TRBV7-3 TGTGCCAGCAGCTTAACCAGAGCTAGCGGGGGGCACACAGATACGCAGTATTTT CASSLTRASGGHTDTQYF
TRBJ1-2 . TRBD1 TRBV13 TGTGCCAGCAGCCAGGACAGGTATGGCTACACCTTC CASSQDRYGYTF
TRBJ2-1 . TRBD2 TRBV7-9 TGTGCCAGCAGCCGATACTCTGGACTAGACCGCGGGCATGAGCAGTTCTTC CASSRYSGLDRGHEQFF
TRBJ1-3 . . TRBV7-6 TGTGCCAGCAGCTTAGAGGCAGGTCCCGGCTCTGGAAACACCATATATTTT CASSLEAGPGSGNTIYF
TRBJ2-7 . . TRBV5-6 TGTGCCAGCAGCTTGGTGGGTCAGGGGGACTTGGTCGAGCAGTACTTC CASSLVGQGDLVEQYF
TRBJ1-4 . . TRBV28 TGTGCCAGCAGCATCCAACTCGAAAAACTGTTTTTT CASSIQLEKLFF
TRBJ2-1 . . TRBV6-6 TGTGCCAGCAGTCGAACGACTATCGACTACAATGAGCAGTTCTTC CASSRTTIDYNEQFF
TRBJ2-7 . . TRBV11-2 TGTGCCACAGGGGAGAGGTACTACGAGCAGTACTTC CATGERYYEQYF
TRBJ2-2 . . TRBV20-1 TGCAGTGCTAGTAGGGCAGGGGATTTTTTTGCGAACACCGGGGAGCTGTTTTTT CSASRAGDFFANTGELFF
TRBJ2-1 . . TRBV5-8 TGTGCCAGCAGCCAAACCGGGAGCTCCTACAATGAGCAGTTCTTC CASSQTGSSYNEQFF
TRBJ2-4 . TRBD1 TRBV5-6 TGTGCCAGCAGATCCGGGACAGCCCCGTCGGGAGCCAAAAACATTCAGTACTTC CASRSGTAPSGAKNIQYF
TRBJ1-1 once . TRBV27 TGTGCCAGTAGTTGGGGGGGTATAGGCACTGAAGCTTTCTTT CASSWGGIGTEAFF
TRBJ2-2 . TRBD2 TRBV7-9 TGTGCCAGCCCGTCAAGCCTAGCGGGGACCGGGGAGCTGTTTTTT CASPSSLAGTGELFF
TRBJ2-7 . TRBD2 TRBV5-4 TGTGCCAGCAGCATCGGACTAGCTAGTGGCTACGAGCAGTACTTC CASSIGLASGYEQYF
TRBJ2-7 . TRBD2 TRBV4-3 TGCGCCAGCAGCCCGGGACTAGCGGGGACCTCCTACGAGCAGTACTTC CASSPGLAGTSYEQYF
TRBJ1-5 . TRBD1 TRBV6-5 TGTGCCAGCAGCTCCACAGGGGGCAATCAGCCCCAGCATTTT CASSSTGGNQPQHF
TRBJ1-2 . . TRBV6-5 TGTGCCAGCAGTTACGGGACAACCAACTATGGCTACACCTTC CASSYGTTNYGYTF
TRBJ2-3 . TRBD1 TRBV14 TGTGCCAGCACGCGACAGGGGTCAGATACGCAGTATTTT CASTRQGSDTQYF
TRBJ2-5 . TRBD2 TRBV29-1 TGCAGCGTTGAAGGGACTAGCGGGGCGACCCAGTACTTC CSVEGTSGATQYF
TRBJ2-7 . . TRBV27 TGTGCCAGCAGTTTGAAGGGGAACCCCTACGAGCAGTACTTC CASSLKGNPYEQYF
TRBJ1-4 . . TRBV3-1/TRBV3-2 TGTGCCAGCAGCCAAGGAGGACGAGGGGAAAAACTGTTTTTT CASSQGGRGEKLFF
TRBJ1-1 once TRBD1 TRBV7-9 TGTGCCAGCAGCTTAGGAGGGACAGTGACTTTGAACACTGAAGCTTTCTTT CASSLGGTVTLNTEAFF
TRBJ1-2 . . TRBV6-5 TGTGCCAGCAGTTACCCGGGAGGCGACTACACCTTC CASSYPGGDYTF
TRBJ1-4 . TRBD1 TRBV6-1 TGTGCCAGCAGTGAAGGACAGGGGGTCGGGAATGAAAAACTGTTTTTT CASSEGQGVGNEKLFF
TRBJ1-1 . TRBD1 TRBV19 TGTGCCAGTAGTACTTCCGGGACAGGGCGTCTCGCTTTCTTT CASSTSGTGRLAFF
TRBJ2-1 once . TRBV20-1 TGCAGTGCTAGATACTACAATGAGCAGTTCTTC CSARYYNEQFF
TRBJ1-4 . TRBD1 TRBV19 TGTGCCAGTAGTATGCGACAGGGCTATGGCGAAAAACTGTTTTTT CASSMRQGYGEKLFF
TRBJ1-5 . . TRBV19 TGTGCCAGTAGTATCCAAGACAGACATCAGCCCCAGCATTTT CASSIQDRHQPQHF
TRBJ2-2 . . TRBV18 TGTGCCAGCTCACCACTCCCGTTTCAGGCGGGAACCGGGGAGCTGTTTTTT CASSPLPFQAGTGELFF
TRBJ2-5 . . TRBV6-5 TGTGCCAGCAGTTACCTAAGGGGAGAGACCCAGTACTTC CASSYLRGETQYF
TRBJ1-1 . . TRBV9 TGTGCCAGCAGCGTAGCCGGGGGGGAGGGCACTGAAGCTTTCTTT CASSVAGGEGTEAFF
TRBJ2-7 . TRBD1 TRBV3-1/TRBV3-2 TGTGCCAGCAGCCAAGATTTAGGGGACAGTGACTACGAGCAGTACTTC CASSQDLGDSDYEQYF
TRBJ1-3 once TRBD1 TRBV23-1 TGCGCCAGCAGTCGCGGGACAGCTGGAAACACCATATATTTT CASSRGTAGNTIYF
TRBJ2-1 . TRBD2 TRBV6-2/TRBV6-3 TGTGCCAGCAGCGAAGCGGGGGGCCCCAGGGATGAGCAGTTCTTC CASSEAGGPRDEQFF
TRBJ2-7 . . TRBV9 TGTGCCAGCAGCACCCAACGTAACATTTCCTACGAGCAGTACTTC CASSTQRNISYEQYF
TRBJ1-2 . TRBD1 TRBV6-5 TGTGCCAGCAGTCTAACAGGGGGCACAAGCTATGGCTACACCTTC CASSLTGGTSYGYTF
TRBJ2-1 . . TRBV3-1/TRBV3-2 TGTGCCAGCAGCCGGGCTGCGGGGGCTTCCTACAATGAGCAGTTCTTC CASSRAAGASYNEQFF
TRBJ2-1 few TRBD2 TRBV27 TGTGCCAGCAGTTCTAGCGGGGGGTGGGTTGAGCAGTTCTTC CASSSSGGWVEQFF
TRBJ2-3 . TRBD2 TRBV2 TGTGCCAGCAGTATTAGCGGGGGGTCGGATACGCAGTATTTT CASSISGGSDTQYF
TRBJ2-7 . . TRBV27 TGTGCCAGCAGTTTATGGGCAGACTACGAGCAGTACTTC CASSLWADYEQYF
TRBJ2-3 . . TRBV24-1 TGTGCCACCAGTACCGACTACACAGATACGCAGTATTTT CATSTDYTDTQYF
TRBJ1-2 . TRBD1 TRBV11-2 TGTGCCAGCAGCCACGGACAGGGGGTTGGCTACACCTTC CASSHGQGVGYTF
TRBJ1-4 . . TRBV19 TGTGCCAGTAGTCCTACTGATGAAAAACTGTTTTTT CASSPTDEKLFF
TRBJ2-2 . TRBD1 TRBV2 TGTGCCAGCAGCCGACAGGGATTTAACACCGGGGAGCTGTTTTTT CASSRQGFNTGELFF
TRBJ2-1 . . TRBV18 TGTGCCAGCTCACCAACAGAGAATGAGCAGTTCTTC CASSPTENEQFF
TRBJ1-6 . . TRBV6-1 TGTGCCAGCAGTGAAGGACAGCTCTATAATTCACCCCTCCACTTT CASSEGQLYNSPLHF